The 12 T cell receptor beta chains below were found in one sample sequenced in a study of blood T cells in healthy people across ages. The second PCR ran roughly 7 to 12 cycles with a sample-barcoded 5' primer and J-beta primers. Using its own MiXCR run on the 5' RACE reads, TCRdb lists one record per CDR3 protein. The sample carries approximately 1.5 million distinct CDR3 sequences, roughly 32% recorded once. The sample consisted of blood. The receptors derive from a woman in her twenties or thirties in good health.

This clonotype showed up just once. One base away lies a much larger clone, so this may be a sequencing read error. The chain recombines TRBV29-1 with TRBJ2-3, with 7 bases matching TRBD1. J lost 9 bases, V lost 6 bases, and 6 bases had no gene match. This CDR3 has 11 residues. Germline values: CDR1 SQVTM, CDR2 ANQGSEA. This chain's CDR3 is CSVGQRETQYF. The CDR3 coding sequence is TGCAGCGTGGGACAGCGTGAGACGCAGTATTTT.

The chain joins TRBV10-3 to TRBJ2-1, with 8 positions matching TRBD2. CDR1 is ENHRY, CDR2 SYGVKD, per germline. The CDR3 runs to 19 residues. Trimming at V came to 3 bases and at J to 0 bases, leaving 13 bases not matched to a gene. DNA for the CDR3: TGTGCCATCAGTGATCGAGGGAGCGGGAGCCCCAGCTCCTACAATGAGCAGTTCTTC. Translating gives CAISDRGSGSPSSYNEQFF.

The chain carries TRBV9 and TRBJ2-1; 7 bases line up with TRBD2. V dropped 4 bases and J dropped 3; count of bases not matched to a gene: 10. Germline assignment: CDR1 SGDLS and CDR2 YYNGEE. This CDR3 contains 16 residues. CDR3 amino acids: CASSPPAGVGYNEQFF. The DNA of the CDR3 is TGTGCCAGCAGCCCTCCTGCGGGAGTGGGCTACAATGAGCAGTTCTTC.

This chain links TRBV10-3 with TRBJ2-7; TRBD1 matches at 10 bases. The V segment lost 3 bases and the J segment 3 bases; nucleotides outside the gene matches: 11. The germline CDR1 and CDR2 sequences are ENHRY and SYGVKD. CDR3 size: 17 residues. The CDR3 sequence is CAISDLPRDRGFYEQYF. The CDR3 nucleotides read TGTGCCATCAGTGACTTACCCCGGGACAGGGGTTTCTACGAGCAGTACTTC.

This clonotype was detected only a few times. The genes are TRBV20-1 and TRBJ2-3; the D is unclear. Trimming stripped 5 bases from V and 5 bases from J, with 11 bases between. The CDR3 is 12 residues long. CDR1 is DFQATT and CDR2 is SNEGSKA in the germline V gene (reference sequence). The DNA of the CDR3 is TGCAGTGCTGCTTACATGAAAGATACGCAGTATTTT. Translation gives CSAAYMKDTQYF.

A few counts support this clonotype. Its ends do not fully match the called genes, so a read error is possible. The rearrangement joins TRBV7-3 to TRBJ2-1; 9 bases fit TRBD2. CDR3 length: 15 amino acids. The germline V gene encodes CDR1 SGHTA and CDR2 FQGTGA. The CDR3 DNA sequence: TGTGCCCGCAGCAAGACTAGCGGCTCCTACAATGAGCAGTTCTTC. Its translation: CARSKTSGSYNEQFF.

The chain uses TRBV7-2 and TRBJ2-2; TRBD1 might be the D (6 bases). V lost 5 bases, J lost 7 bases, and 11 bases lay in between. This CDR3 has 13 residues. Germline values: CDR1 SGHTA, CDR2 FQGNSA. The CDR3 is CASSLSGVGELFF. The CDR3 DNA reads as TGTGCCAGCAGCCTTTCAGGGGTCGGGGAGCTGTTTTTT.

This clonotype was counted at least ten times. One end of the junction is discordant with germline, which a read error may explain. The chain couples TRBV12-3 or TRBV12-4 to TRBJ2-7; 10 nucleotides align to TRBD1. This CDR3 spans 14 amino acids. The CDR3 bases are TGCGCCAGCAGCCCACGACAGGGGGCATACGAGCAGTACTTC. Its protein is CASSPRQGAYEQYF.

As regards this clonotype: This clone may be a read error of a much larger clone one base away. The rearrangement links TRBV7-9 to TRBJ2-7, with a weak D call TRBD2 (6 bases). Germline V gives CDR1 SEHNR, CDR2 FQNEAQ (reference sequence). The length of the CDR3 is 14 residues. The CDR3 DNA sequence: TGTGTCAGCAGCGGGTTTAGTCGGCCTGAAGAGCAGTACTTC. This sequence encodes CVSSGFSRPEEQYF.

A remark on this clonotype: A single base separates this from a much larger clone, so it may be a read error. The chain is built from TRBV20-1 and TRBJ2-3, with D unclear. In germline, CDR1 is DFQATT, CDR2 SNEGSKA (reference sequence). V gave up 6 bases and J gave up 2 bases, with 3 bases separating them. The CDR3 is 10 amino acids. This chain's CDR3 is CSAPTDTQYF. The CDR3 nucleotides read TGCAGTGCCCCCACAGATACGCAGTATTTT.

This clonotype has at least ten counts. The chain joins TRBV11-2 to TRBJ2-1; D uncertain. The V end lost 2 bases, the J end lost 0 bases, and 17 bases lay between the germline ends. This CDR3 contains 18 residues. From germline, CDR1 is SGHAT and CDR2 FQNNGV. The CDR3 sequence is CASSLIGYRVSSYNEQFF. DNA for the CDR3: TGTGCCAGCAGCTTAATTGGGTATAGGGTTAGCTCCTACAATGAGCAGTTCTTC.

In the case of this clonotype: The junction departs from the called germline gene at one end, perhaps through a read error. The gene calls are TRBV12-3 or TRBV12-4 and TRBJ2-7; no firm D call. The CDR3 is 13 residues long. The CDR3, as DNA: TGTGCCTGCAGTCCCTCCAGGCTGGGCGAGCAGTACTTC. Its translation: CACSPSRLGEQYF.